This T cell receptor beta chain was sequenced for a study of blood T cell repertoires in COVID-19. Study at large: Sources were T cells, B-cell-depleted T cells, or PBMCs; the material itself was cDNA or gDNA.

Original methodology: Counts of nucleated cells, estimated from reference gene primer amplification, were obtained. Using immunoSEQ multiplex PCR, the repertoire was profiled, and TCRdb retains in-frame clones only, with some absent. The DNA gave D and trimming, while V, J and clone size come from that table. The data show approximately 250,000 clones, over 75% seen once. Participants were aged about 18 to 90 years, lived in over 20 US areas, and enrolled virtually. The CDR3 consists of 12 residues. Germline loops: CDR1 LNHDA, CDR2 SQIVND (reference sequence). Trimming shortened V by 6 bases and J by 6 bases, and 11 bases separated the two germline ends.

The specimen was PBMCs or T cells enriched from blood (not recorded which). The sequence came from a woman in her fifties or sixties with acute COVID-19. The chain has TRBV19 and TRBJ1-2; a weak D match, TRBD1 (6 bases). The CDR3 DNA is TGTGCCAGTAGGTACAGGGATGATGGCTACACCTTC. The encoded protein is CASRYRDDGYTF.